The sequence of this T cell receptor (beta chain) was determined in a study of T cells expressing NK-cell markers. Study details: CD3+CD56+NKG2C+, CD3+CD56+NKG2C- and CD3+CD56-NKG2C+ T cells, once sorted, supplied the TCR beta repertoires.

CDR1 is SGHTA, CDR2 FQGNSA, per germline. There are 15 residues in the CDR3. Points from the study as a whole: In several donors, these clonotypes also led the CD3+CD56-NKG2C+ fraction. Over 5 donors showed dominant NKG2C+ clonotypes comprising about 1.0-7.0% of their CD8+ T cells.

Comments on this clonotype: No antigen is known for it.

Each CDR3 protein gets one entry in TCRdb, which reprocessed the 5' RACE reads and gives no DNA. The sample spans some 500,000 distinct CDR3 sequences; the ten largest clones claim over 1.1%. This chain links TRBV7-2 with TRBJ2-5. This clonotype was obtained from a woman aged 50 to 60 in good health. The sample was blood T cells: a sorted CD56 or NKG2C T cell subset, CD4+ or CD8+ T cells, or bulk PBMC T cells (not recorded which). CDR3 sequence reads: CASSLAQSSSETQYF.